The clone carrying this T cell receptor (beta chain) was seen only a few times. The CDR3 has 14 residues. Germline V gives CDR1 SGHRS, CDR2 YFSETQ. The ends lost 1 base at V and 3 bases at J; junction bases unmatched: 3. This sample stems from a study of human T cells and chemical hapten exposure. Time point of the sample: healthy volunteer bleed at 2 weeks. Total RNA extraction was carried out from unfractionated whole blood. TCRdb reprocessed the RACE reads via MiXCR and lists one record per CDR3 protein. The sample includes tens of thousands of distinct CDR3 sequences, around 7.4% seen only once; the top ten take about 9.8%.

Sequencing input: whole blood. The sequence derives from a human donor in good health. Some clones in this sample may be carry-over from other donors' samples. This chain connects TRBV5-1 to TRBJ2-5; 7 bases map to TRBD2. The CDR3 here is CASSLYAGEETQYF. CDR3 bases: TGCGCCAGCAGCTTGTATGCGGGGGAAGAGACCCAGTACTTC.